The 31 T cell receptor beta chains in this list originate from one sample, sequenced in a study of blood T cell repertoires in COVID-19. The data were produced by immunoSEQ multiplex PCR, yet TCRdb's version contains in-frame clones alone and is incomplete. The sample records 100,000 to 150,000 clones, around 87% being singletons. Source material: peripheral blood. The origin of the receptors is a woman aged 60 to 75 with acute or convalescent COVID-19.

This sequence joins TRBV5-1 and TRBJ2-3; D unresolved. V was shortened by 3 bases and J by 3 bases, with 2 bases between the two germline ends. The CDR3 consists of 11 residues. Looked up from germline, CDR1 is SGHRS and CDR2 is YFSETQ. The CDR3 reads CASSSTDTQYF. CDR3 in DNA: TGCGCCAGCAGCTCAACAGATACGCAGTATTTT.

The rearrangement links TRBV5-5 to TRBJ1-5; perhaps TRBD1 as D (5 bases). Per germline, CDR1 SGHKS and CDR2 YYEKEE (reference sequence). This CDR3 comprises 15 residues. V lost 4 bases and J 3 bases, leaving 14 bases between the germline ends. In DNA form, the CDR3 reads TGTGCCAGCAGCGTAATAGGGACTGCCAATCAGCCCCAGCATTTT. It codes for CASSVIGTANQPQHF.

V and J are TRBV12-3 or TRBV12-4 and TRBJ2-7; D is undetermined. The V gene lost 6 bases and the J gene lost 6 bases, with 12 bases spanning the gap. This CDR3 has 12 residues. For the CDR3, the DNA is TGTGCCAGCAGCCTAGAAGTTGGCGAGCAGTACTTC. This translates into CASSLEVGEQYF.

The genes are TRBV10-2 and TRBJ2-5, with D perhaps matching TRBD1 (5 bases). CDR3 length: 13 residues. CDR1 is WSHSY and CDR2 is SAAADI in the germline V gene. V lost 0 bases, J lost 4 bases, and 6 bases lay in between. The CDR3 region is CASSESGAETQYF. CDR3 DNA: TGCGCCAGCAGTGAGTCAGGGGCAGAGACCCAGTACTTC.

This clone was picked up one time. The V call is TRBV18, the J call TRBJ1-2; D remains unclear. Germline V gives CDR1 KGHSH, CDR2 LQKENI. V was trimmed by 6 bases and J by 0 bases, leaving 11 bases between them. The CDR3 sequence is 14 residues long. For the CDR3, the DNA is TGTGCCAGCTCTCAAGCGGGGACTAACTATGGCTACACCTTC. Amino acid sequence: CASSQAGTNYGYTF.

CDR3 in amino acids: CASSRRDSKLAGVLEQYF. The CDR3 DNA reads TGTGCCAGCAGCCGGCGGGACAGCAAACTAGCGGGAGTTCTCGAGCAGTACTTC. The chain combines TRBV13 with TRBJ2-7; 11 bases match TRBD2. This CDR3 has 18 amino acids. Per the germline V gene, CDR1 is PRHDT and CDR2 is FYEKMQ (reference sequence). V dropped 5 bases and J dropped 6; count of bases not matched to a gene: 18.

To note about this clone: This same CDR3 is encoded by further DNA sequences in the sample. J is TRBJ2-7 and V is TRBV4-1; 7 bases agree with TRBD2. Germline loops: CDR1 MGHRA, CDR2 YSYEKL. The CDR3 contains 17 residues. The V and J ends lost 2 bases and 4 bases, in that order; junction bases with no gene match: 14. CDR3 in DNA: TGCGCCAGCAGCCAAAGCTGGGGGGGAGGGCCAAAATACGAGCAGTACTTC. This gives the protein CASSQSWGGGPKYEQYF.

The DNA of the CDR3 is TGTGCCAGCAGCAAAGAGGGGGCCGGGGACAGGGGACTTCGTGGCAATCAGCCCCAGCATTTT. Translation gives CASSKEGAGDRGLRGNQPQHF. V and J are TRBV21-1 and TRBJ1-5; the D segment call TRBD1 is taken from the table without a DNA check. TRBV21-1 is marked as a pseudogene. The CDR3 has 21 amino acids.

The chain uses TRBV25-1 and TRBJ1-1; D not resolved. The germline V gene encodes CDR1 MGHDK and CDR2 SYGVNS. Trimming took off 1 base at V and 5 bases at J, with 14 bases between the two ends. This CDR3 has 15 residues. The CDR3 DNA follows: TGTGCCAGCAGTGAATTAATCCGTGGAGAGACTGAAGCTTTCTTT. It translates to CASSELIRGETEAFF. Using reference TRBV25-1 and TRBJ1-1 for the parts outside the CDR3, the full variable domain is EADIYQTPRYLVIGTGKKITLECSQTMGHDKMYWYQQDPGMELHLIHYSYGVNSTEKGDLSSESTVSRIRTEHFPLTLESARPSHTSQYLCASSELIRGETEAFFGQGTRLTVV.

The chain is built from TRBV7-3 and TRBJ2-1; D not resolved. The CDR3 is 13 amino acids. Germline-derived CDR1 and CDR2 are SGHTA and FQGTGA. V shed 5 bases and J shed 12 bases, with 17 bases lying between them. This CDR3 reads CASSPDSFLPQFF. The CDR3 coding sequence is TGTGCCAGCAGCCCTGACTCCTTTCTACCGCAGTTCTTC.

The genes are TRBV5-1 and TRBJ1-3, with 7 positions matching TRBD1. The CDR3 is 15 amino acids. The ends lost 2 bases at V and 2 bases at J; junction bases unmatched: 4. Germline V lookup: CDR1 SGHRS, CDR2 YFSETQ. In DNA, the CDR3 is TGCGCCAGCAGCTTAAATACAGGGGCTGGAAACACCATATATTTT. It is translated as CASSLNTGAGNTIYF.

The chain carries TRBV5-1 and TRBJ2-3; 7 nucleotides line up with TRBD2. Losses at the gene ends were 2 bases for V and 4 bases for J; bases not matched to a gene: 7. CDR3 length: 15 amino acids. Per the germline V gene, CDR1 is SGHRS and CDR2 is YFSETQ. CDR3 region: CASSFIAGAADTQYF. The CDR3 DNA is TGCGCCAGCAGCTTTATTGCGGGAGCGGCAGATACGCAGTATTTT.

The chain carries TRBV6-1 and TRBJ2-6; TRBD1 agrees at 10 bases. Looked up from germline, CDR1 is MNHNS and CDR2 is SASEGT. The CDR3 consists of 20 residues. The V segment lost 4 bases and the J segment 1 base; nucleotides outside the gene matches: 13. CDR3 DNA: TGTGCCAGCAGTGGAACTTTGGGACAGGGGAGTAAATCTGGGGCCAACGTCCTGACTTTC. It encodes CASSGTLGQGSKSGANVLTF.

This clone came up a few times. The chain recombines TRBV2 with TRBJ1-4; 7 bases are shared with TRBD1. Per germline, CDR1 SNHLY and CDR2 FYNNEI. J lost 6 bases, V lost 7 bases, and 8 bases had no gene match. This CDR3 spans 14 amino acids. The CDR3: CASILGDRDEKLFF. The CDR3, as DNA: TGTGCCAGCATACTGGGTGACAGGGATGAAAAACTGTTTTTT. Combining the CDR3 with reference TRBV2 and TRBJ1-4 gives the whole variable domain EPEVTQTPSHQVTQMGQEVILRCVPISNHLYFYWYRQILGQKVEFLVSFYNNEISEKSEIFDDQFSVERPDGSNFTLKIRSTKLEDSAMYFCASILGDRDEKLFFGSGTQLSVL.

The chain employs TRBV4-1 and TRBJ2-3; TRBD2 might be the D (5 bases). V gave up 0 bases and J gave up 8 bases, with 18 bases separating them. Germline V gene lookup returns CDR1 MGHRA and CDR2 YSYEKL. This CDR3 is 16 amino acids long. The CDR3 nucleotides read TGCGCCAGCAGCCAAGATGTGGGATTCAGCGGTGTTACGCAGTATTTT. Translating gives CASSQDVGFSGVTQYF.

The chain joins TRBV28 to TRBJ1-2; D possibly corresponds to TRBD1 (6 bases). The CDR3 is 16 amino acids. V lost 2 bases and J lost 5, with 18 bases in between. Germline loops: CDR1 MDHEN, CDR2 SYDVKM. The CDR3, as DNA: TGTGCCAGCAGTTTAGGGGCCCGGGGGGCGCGGTATGGCTACACCTTC. Protein: CASSLGARGARYGYTF.

This chain joins TRBV3-1 (or the pseudogene TRBV3-2) and TRBJ1-5; D is ambiguous. The CDR3 has 13 amino acids. The V gene's germline CDR1 is LGHDT and CDR2 YNNKEL (reference sequence). Trimming removed 0 bases from V and 4 bases from J, with 4 bases in between. Here the CDR3 reads CASSQDVNQPQHF. The CDR3 region has the DNA TGTGCCAGCAGCCAAGACGTGAATCAGCCCCAGCATTTT.

V gene TRBV6-5 combines with J gene TRBJ1-1; 7 nucleotides match TRBD1. With 6 bases clipped from V and 4 bases from J, the junction kept 8 bases outside the gene matches. CDR3 length equals 14 residues. Germline values: CDR1 MNHEY, CDR2 SVGAGI. The CDR3 is CASRLDRASTEAFF. In nucleotides, the CDR3 is TGTGCCAGCAGACTCGACAGGGCGAGCACTGAAGCTTTCTTT.

V usage is TRBV6-5 and J usage is TRBJ1-5; 7 positions match TRBD1. The CDR3 contains 14 residues. The ends lost 2 bases at V and 5 bases at J; junction bases unmatched: 3. From germline, CDR1 is MNHEY and CDR2 SVGAGI. The CDR3 spells CASSYGQGDQPQHF. CDR3 DNA: TGTGCCAGCAGTTACGGGCAGGGGGATCAGCCCCAGCATTTT.

This rearrangement joins TRBV19 to TRBJ1-1; TRBD1 is a possible D gene (5 bases). Germline values: CDR1 LNHDA, CDR2 SQIVND (reference sequence). The V end lost 7 bases, the J end lost 0 bases, and 9 bases lay between the germline ends. This CDR3 has 13 residues. Here the CDR3 DNA reads TGTGCCAGTATAGGACACTTGAACACTGAAGCTTTCTTT. Translating gives CASIGHLNTEAFF. Complete variable domain (other parts from reference TRBV19 and TRBJ1-1): DGGITQSPKYLFRKEGQNVTLSCEQNLNHDAMYWYRQDPGQGLRLIYYSQIVNDFQKGDIAEGYSVSREKKESFPLTVTSAQKNPTAFYLCASIGHLNTEAFFGQGTRLTVV.

The chain has TRBV5-5 and TRBJ1-2; 9 bases match TRBD1. This CDR3 has 13 residues. Trimming took 7 bases from V and 4 from J; bases not matched to a gene: 5. In germline, CDR1 is SGHKS, CDR2 YYEKEE (reference sequence). In DNA, the CDR3 is TGTGCCAGCGGACAGGGGATTGGCTATGGCTACACCTTC. It yields the protein CASGQGIGYGYTF.

This clone occurred once. The chain carries TRBV27 and TRBJ2-7, with a tentative D call TRBD1 (6 bases). CDR1 is MNHEY and CDR2 is SMNVEV in the germline V gene (reference sequence). V shed 3 bases and J shed 6 bases, with 15 bases lying between them. This CDR3 spans 14 amino acids. CDR3 nucleotides: TGTGCCAGCAGTTTGTACAGGGCCTCCGCCGAGCAGTACTTC. It is translated as CASSLYRASAEQYF.

The chain uses TRBV5-4 and TRBJ2-3; perhaps TRBD2 as D (7 bases). V shed 1 base and J shed 6 bases, with 12 bases lying between them. The CDR3 sequence is 14 residues long. The V gene's germline CDR1 is SGHNT and CDR2 YYREEE (reference sequence). CDR3 sequence: CASSLTGRVDTQYF. The CDR3 region has the DNA TGTGCCAGCAGCTTGACAGGGAGGGTCGATACGCAGTATTTT.

The chain joins TRBV18 to TRBJ1-2; 7 nucleotides match TRBD1. The CDR3 consists of 14 residues. Germline CDR1 reads KGHSH; CDR2 reads LQKENI. With 4 bases clipped from V and 7 bases from J, the junction kept 9 bases outside the gene matches. The CDR3 DNA is TGTGCCAGCTCACGGACAGGTGGGGCGGTTGGCTACACCTTC. Residues: CASSRTGGAVGYTF.

The chain couples TRBV11-2 to TRBJ2-1; a possible D gene is TRBD1 (6 bases). CDR3 length: 14 amino acids. Germline V gives CDR1 SGHAT, CDR2 FQNNGV. Trimming removed 3 bases from V and 2 bases from J, with 8 bases in between. The CDR3 region has the DNA TGTGCCAGCAGCTTGGGGACAACCTACAATGAGCAGTTCTTC. This gives the protein CASSLGTTYNEQFF. The full variable domain, in which reference TRBV11-2 and TRBJ2-1 provide the parts outside the CDR3, is EAGVAQSPRYKIIEKRQSVAFWCNPISGHATLYWYQQILGQGPKLLIQFQNNGVVDDSQLPKDRFSAERLKGVDSTLKIQPAKLEDSAVYLCASSLGTTYNEQFFGPGTRLTVL.

In regard to this clone: This specimen includes other DNA sequences encoding the same CDR3. The chain carries TRBV30 and TRBJ1-5; D is uncertain. The V gene lost 3 bases and the J gene lost 2 bases, with 8 bases spanning the gap. The CDR3 consists of 13 residues. CDR1 is GTSNPN and CDR2 is SVGIG in the germline V gene (reference sequence). The CDR3 bases are TGTGCCTGGAGCGGTGGAGGCAATCAGCCCCAGCATTTT. It is translated as CAWSGGGNQPQHF.

The chain carries TRBV10-3 and TRBJ2-1, with TRBD2 matching 7 bases. Trimming removed 4 bases from V and 4 bases from J; junction bases left unmatched: 4. The CDR3 loop spans 14 amino acids. The germline V gene has CDR1 ENHRY and CDR2 SYGVKD. CDR3 sequence reads: CAISVGGSYNEQFF. CDR3 nucleotide sequence: TGTGCCATCAGTGTGGGGGGGTCTTACAATGAGCAGTTCTTC.

The V gene is TRBV3-1 (or the pseudogene TRBV3-2), the J gene TRBJ2-5, with a possible D match to TRBD2 (6 bases). V gave up 4 bases and J gave up 4 bases, with 13 bases separating them. Germline V gives CDR1 LGHDT, CDR2 YNNKEL (reference sequence). The CDR3 contains 14 residues. The CDR3 nucleotides read TGTGCCAGCAGCCGCAGACCCGGGAGAGAGACCCAGTACTTC. Translating it yields CASSRRPGRETQYF.

The CDR3 sequence: CASSYSMTGRNEQFF. CDR3 DNA: TGTGCCAGCAGTTACTCGATGACAGGTAGAAATGAGCAGTTCTTC. V is TRBV6-2 or TRBV6-3 and J is TRBJ2-1, with a tentative D call TRBD1 (6 bases). Germline lookup yields CDR1 MNHEY and CDR2 SVGEGT. The CDR3 is 15 amino acids. V gave up 0 bases and J gave up 7 bases, with 13 bases separating them.

The chain carries TRBV9 and TRBJ2-1, with 10 bases identical to TRBD2. V shed 0 bases, J shed 2 bases, and the junction held 5 bases outside the gene matches. The CDR3 totals 17 residues. Per the germline V gene, CDR1 is SGDLS and CDR2 is YYNGEE. The CDR3 DNA follows: TGTGCCAGCAGCGTAGGGCTAGCGGGAGCCCCCTACAATGAGCAGTTCTTC. This sequence encodes CASSVGLAGAPYNEQFF.

Here the CDR3 DNA reads TGTGCCAGCAGGAATGGACAGGTATCTTTCCTGAACACTGAAGCTTTCTTT. Translating it yields CASRNGQVSFLNTEAFF. V usage is TRBV11-2 and J usage is TRBJ1-1, with 7 bases that match TRBD1. J lost 0 bases, V lost 6 bases, and 13 bases had no gene match. Germline V CDR1 and CDR2: SGHAT, FQNNGV. The CDR3 runs 17 residues.